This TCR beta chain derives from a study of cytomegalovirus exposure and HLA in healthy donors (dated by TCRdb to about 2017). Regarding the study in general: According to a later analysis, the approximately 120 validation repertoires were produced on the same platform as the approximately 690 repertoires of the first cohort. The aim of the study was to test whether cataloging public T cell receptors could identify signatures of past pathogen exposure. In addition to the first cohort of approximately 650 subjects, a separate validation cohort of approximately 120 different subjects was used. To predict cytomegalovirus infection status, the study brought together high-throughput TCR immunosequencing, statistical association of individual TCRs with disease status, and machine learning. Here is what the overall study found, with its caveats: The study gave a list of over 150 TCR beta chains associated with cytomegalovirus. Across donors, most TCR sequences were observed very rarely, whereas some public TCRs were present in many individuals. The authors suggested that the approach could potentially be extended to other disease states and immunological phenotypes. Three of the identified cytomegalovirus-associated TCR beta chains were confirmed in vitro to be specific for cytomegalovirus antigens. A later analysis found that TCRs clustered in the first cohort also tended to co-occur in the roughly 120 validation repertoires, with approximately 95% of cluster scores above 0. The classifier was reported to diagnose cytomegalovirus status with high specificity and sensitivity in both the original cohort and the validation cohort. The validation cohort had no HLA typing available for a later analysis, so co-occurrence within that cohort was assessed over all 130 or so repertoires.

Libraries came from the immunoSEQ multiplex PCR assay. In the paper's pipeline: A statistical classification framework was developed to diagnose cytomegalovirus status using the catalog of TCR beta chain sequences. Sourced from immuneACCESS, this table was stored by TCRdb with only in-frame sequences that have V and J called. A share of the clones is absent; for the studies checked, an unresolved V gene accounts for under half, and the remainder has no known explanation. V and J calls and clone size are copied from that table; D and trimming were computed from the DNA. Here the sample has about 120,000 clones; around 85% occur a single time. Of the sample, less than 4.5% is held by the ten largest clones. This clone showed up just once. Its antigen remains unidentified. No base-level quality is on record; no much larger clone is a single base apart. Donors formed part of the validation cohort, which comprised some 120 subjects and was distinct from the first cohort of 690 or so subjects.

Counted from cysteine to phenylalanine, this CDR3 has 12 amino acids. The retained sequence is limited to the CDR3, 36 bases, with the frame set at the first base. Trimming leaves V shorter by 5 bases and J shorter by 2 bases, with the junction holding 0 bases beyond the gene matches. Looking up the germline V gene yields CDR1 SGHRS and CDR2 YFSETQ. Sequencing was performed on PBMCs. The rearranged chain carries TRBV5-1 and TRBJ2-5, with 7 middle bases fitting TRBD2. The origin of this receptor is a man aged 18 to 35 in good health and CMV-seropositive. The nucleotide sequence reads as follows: TGCGCCAGCAGGGGGGGGCAAGAGACCCAGTACTTC. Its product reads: CASRGGQETQYF. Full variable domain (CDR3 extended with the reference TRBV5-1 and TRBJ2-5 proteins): KAGVTQTPRYLIKTRGQQVTLSCSPISGHRSVSWYQQTPGQGLQFLFEYFSETQRNKGNFPGRFSGRQFSNSRSEMNVSTLELGDSALYLCASRGGQETQYFGPGTRLLVL.